What follows is one T cell receptor beta chain and its context. Its antigen is undetermined. Each CDR3 protein is one row after TCRdb ran MiXCR on the RT-PCR reads. The sample carries about 520,000 distinct CDR3 sequences, approximately 9.9% recorded once. The sample is drawn from a study of response to subunit inactivated influenza vaccine. The CDR3 spans 14 residues. Per the germline V gene, CDR1 is DFQATT and CDR2 is SNEGSKA (reference sequence). Unmatched junction bases numbered 10, after V lost 6 bases and J lost 2 bases. Regarding the study as a whole: Few new T cells, the authors suggested, are recruited by each seasonal influenza vaccination.

The sequence derives from a man aged 50 to 59 who received an inactivated influenza vaccine. Sample: PBMCs from blood, taken roughly 45 days after vaccination. V is TRBV20-1 and J is TRBJ2-7; the match to TRBD2 covers 7 bases. CDR3 in amino acids: CSARLGEGTYEQYF. DNA of the CDR3: TGCAGTGCGCGATTGGGGGAGGGCACCTACGAGCAGTACTTC.